The clone carrying this TCR beta chain was detected many times. The antigen is unknown. These data are taken from a study of glioma-infiltrating T cells. Whole-study findings and limits: Above-expected tissue-blood divergence occurred in all gliomas, most in low-grade ones. Only very few CDR3 sequences appeared in both tissue and blood.

V dropped 5 bases and J dropped 6 bases, with 10 bases sitting between them. Germline values: CDR1 SGHTA, CDR2 FQGNSA. CDR3 size: 13 residues. Using RNA template, CDR3s of TCR alpha and beta were amplified with iRepertoire arm-PCR. Input was roughly 95-400 ng of tissue mRNA or PBMC total RNA. Each CDR3 protein is one row after TCRdb ran MiXCR on the multiplex PCR reads. The data contain 150,000 to 200,000 distinct CDR3 sequences, around 42% of them seen just once; the ten biggest clones take up roughly 5.2%. The V and J genes are TRBV7-2 and TRBJ2-2; maybe TRBD1 (5 bases). The TCR comes from a human donor with low-grade glioma or glioblastoma, undergoing nonglioma brain surgery, or in good health (not recorded which). Specimen: glioma tissue, nonneoplastic brain tissue, or PBMCs (not recorded which). CDR3 nucleotide sequence: TGTGCCAGCAGCCCCTACAGGTCCGGGGAGCTGTTTTTT. As protein: CASSPYRSGELFF.